Listed below are T cell receptor beta chains from one sample, sequenced in a study of T cells in Graves' hyperthyroidism and ophthalmopathy. TCRdb reprocessed the multiplex PCR reads with MiXCR, giving one entry per CDR3 protein. The table lists about 300,000 distinct CDR3 sequences, roughly 19% of them singletons. Sequenced input: blood. Receptors were obtained from a man aged 45-60 years with Graves' ophthalmopathy. The CDR3 runs from the conserved cysteine through the conserved F or W. D genes are given only for firm matches. Clone sizes are given selectively: once, few, many, or a class where the clone is expanded.

clone_size j_call v_call d_call cdr3_aa cdr3_nt
many TRBJ1-5 TRBV11-2 . CASSLEGTDGPQHF TGTGCCAGCAGCTTAGAAGGGACTGACGGGCCCCAGCATTTT
. TRBJ1-6 TRBV15 . CATSRSGGNSPLHF TGTGCCACCAGCAGATCGGGGGGGAATTCACCCCTCCACTTT
few TRBJ2-5 TRBV6-1 . CASSIDPQETQYF TGTGCCAGCAGCATCGACCCGCAAGAGACCCAGTACTTC
many TRBJ2-7 TRBV5-1 . CASSQGPTYEQYF TGCGCCAGCAGCCAGGGACCCACCTACGAGCAGTACTTC
. TRBJ2-4 TRBV18 TRBD2 CASSLFGTSEAKNIQYF TGTGCCAGCTCACTATTCGGGACTAGCGAGGCCAAAAACATTCAGTACTTC
many TRBJ1-5 TRBV12-3/TRBV12-4 . CASSLNGNSNQPQHF TGTGCCAGCAGTTTAAATGGGAATAGCAATCAGCCCCAGCATTTT
few TRBJ1-4 TRBV9 . CASSVGTGRSGEKLFF TGTGCCAGCAGCGTAGGTACAGGGCGCTCAGGGGAAAAACTGTTTTTT
. TRBJ1-6 TRBV27 . CTSGVEPNSPLHF TGTACCAGCGGAGTCGAGCCTAATTCACCCCTCCACTTT
many TRBJ2-5 TRBV6-1 TRBD2 CASSLLAGARETQYF TGTGCCAGCAGCCTGCTAGCGGGAGCCCGAGAGACCCAGTACTTC
many TRBJ2-7 TRBV20-1 TRBD1 CSAELGDRGNEQYF TGCAGTGCCGAGCTAGGGGACAGGGGCAACGAGCAGTACTTC
few TRBJ2-2 TRBV5-6 . CASSPLTGDPNTGELFF TGTGCCAGCAGCCCCCTTACGGGAGACCCGAACACCGGGGAGCTGTTTTTT
. TRBJ2-7 TRBV6-1 TRBD1 CASSWGGQGSYEQYF TGTGCCAGCAGTTGGGGGGGACAGGGGTCCTACGAGCAGTACTTC
. TRBJ2-2 TRBV7-9 TRBD2 CALAGAANTGELFF TGTGCTTTAGCGGGGGCCGCGAACACCGGGGAGCTGTTTTTT
. TRBJ1-6 TRBV7-6 . CASRSRVGPSPLHF TGTGCCAGCAGGTCCAGGGTGGGTCCTTCACCCCTCCACTTT
. TRBJ1-2 TRBV7-3 . CASSLGGTQRLHGYTF TGTGCCAGCAGCTTAGGAGGGACACAGCGATTGCATGGCTACACCTTC
many TRBJ2-7 TRBV5-1 TRBD1 CASSSRDRGTYEQYF TGCGCCAGCAGCTCCCGGGACAGGGGGACCTACGAGCAGTACTTC
. TRBJ2-5 TRBV20-1 . CSASPVPLGETQYF TGCAGTGCTAGCCCCGTCCCCCTCGGGGAGACCCAGTACTTC
. TRBJ2-1 TRBV7-2 . CASSHPPLRNGQFF TGTGCCAGCAGCCACCCCCCCCTGCGCAATGGGCAGTTCTTC
few TRBJ2-3 TRBV5-8 . CASSLEWSSTDTQYF TGTGCCAGCAGCTTGGAGTGGTCTAGCACAGATACGCAGTATTTT
. TRBJ1-1 TRBV10-3 . CAISEGREMNTEAFF TGTGCCATCAGTGAAGGTAGAGAAATGAACACTGAAGCTTTCTTT
many TRBJ2-6 TRBV20-1 TRBD2 CSAPGLAGISGANVLTF TGCAGTGCTCCGGGACTAGCGGGAATCAGTGGGGCCAACGTCCTGACTTTC
. TRBJ2-6 TRBV11-1 TRBD2 CASSSGASSGANVLTF TGTGCCAGCAGCAGCGGGGCCTCCTCTGGGGCCAACGTCCTGACTTTC
. TRBJ2-7 TRBV9 TRBD2 CASSVDPGGPYEQYF TGTGCCAGCAGCGTAGATCCGGGAGGGCCCTACGAGCAGTACTTC
few TRBJ2-3 TRBV6-1 . CASSSWGSTDTQYF TGTGCCAGCAGCTCCTGGGGAAGCACAGATACGCAGTATTTT
many TRBJ2-7 TRBV4-1 TRBD2 CASAGLAGETYEQYF TGCGCCAGCGCAGGGCTAGCGGGAGAAACCTACGAGCAGTACTTC
many TRBJ2-2 TRBV7-2 TRBD2 CASSLGGGPGELFF TGTGCCAGCAGCTTAGGCGGGGGACCCGGGGAGCTGTTTTTT
many TRBJ2-5 TRBV11-3 . CASSFQLQETQYF TGTGCCAGCAGCTTTCAACTCCAAGAGACCCAGTACTTC
. TRBJ2-3 TRBV13 TRBD1 CANSLGQGADTQYF TGTGCCAACAGCTTAGGACAGGGAGCAGATACGCAGTATTTT
. TRBJ1-6 TRBV6-2/TRBV6-3 . CASSPRGTPSPLHF TGTGCCAGCAGTCCCAGAGGGACCCCGTCACCCCTCCACTTT
. TRBJ2-7 TRBV27 . CASRYGVRDIDEQYF TGTGCCAGCCGCTATGGAGTCCGGGACATCGACGAGCAGTACTTC
. TRBJ2-7 TRBV20-1 TRBD1 CSAPPGTGSHEQYF TGCAGTGCTCCCCCCGGGACAGGGTCTCACGAGCAGTACTTC
. TRBJ1-4 TRBV5-1 . CASSRDAGNEKLFF TGCGCCAGCAGCCGGGACGCTGGAAATGAAAAACTGTTTTTT
many TRBJ2-1 TRBV20-1 TRBD2 CSARDIGTSGRSNEQFF TGCAGTGCTAGAGATATCGGGACTAGCGGGAGATCGAATGAGCAGTTCTTC
. TRBJ2-7 TRBV19 TRBD2 CASSGTSGSVPSYEQYF TGTGCCAGTAGTGGGACTAGCGGGAGTGTCCCTTCCTACGAGCAGTACTTC
many TRBJ1-1 TRBV18 TRBD1 CASSPLGQVYTEAFF TGTGCCAGCTCACCTCTCGGACAGGTGTACACTGAAGCTTTCTTT
few TRBJ1-1 TRBV18 . CASSPRRAMNTEAFF TGTGCCAGCTCACCACGCAGGGCAATGAACACTGAAGCTTTCTTT